The 18 T cell receptor beta chains below come from one sample, sequenced in a study of blood T cell repertoires in COVID-19. Sequenced by immunoSEQ multiplex PCR; TCRdb stores in-frame clones only, minus some. The sample has about 410,000 clones; less than 95% are singletons. Sequencing input: PBMCs or T cells enriched from blood (not recorded which). The receptor source for this set is a man between 18 and 35 years old who had recovered from COVID-19.

The chain uses TRBV15 and TRBJ1-4; D is possibly TRBD1 (5 bases). Between the trimmed V and J ends, which lost 3 bases and 7 bases, there was a span of 12 bases. Germline V CDR1 and CDR2: LNHNV, YYDKDF (reference sequence). This CDR3 region has 14 residues. In DNA form, the CDR3 reads TGTGCCACCAGCAGGGACACTTCGAGTGAAAAACTGTTTTTT. This sequence encodes CATSRDTSSEKLFF. The full variable domain, rest sourced from reference TRBV15 and TRBJ1-4, is DAMVIQNPRYQVTQFGKPVTLSCSQTLNHNVMYWYQQKSSQAPKLLFHYYDKDFNNEADTPDNFQSRRPNTSFCFLDIRSPGLGDTAMYLCATSRDTSSEKLFFGSGTQLSVL.

CDR3 in amino acids: CASSWGQGNEKLFF. The CDR3 DNA sequence: TGTGCCAGCAGCTGGGGACAGGGTAACGAAAAACTGTTTTTT. The chain combines TRBV11-3 with TRBJ1-4; TRBD1 aligns across 9 bases. The germline V gene encodes CDR1 SGHNT and CDR2 YENEEA. The V and J ends lost 4 bases and 8 bases, in that order; junction bases with no gene match: 5. CDR3 size: 14 residues.

The chain carries TRBV19 and TRBJ1-5; D is undetermined. Trimming took off 7 bases at V and 2 bases at J, with 12 bases between the two ends. Germline lookup yields CDR1 LNHDA and CDR2 SQIVND (reference sequence). The CDR3 has 14 amino acids. The CDR3 is CASTPEARNQPQHF. CDR3 bases: TGTGCCAGTACCCCGGAGGCCCGCAATCAGCCCCAGCATTTT.

This clone was seen once. DNA for the CDR3: TGTGCCAGCAGCTTAAATAGCGGTGCCTACAATGAGCAGTTCTTC. This gives the protein CASSLNSGAYNEQFF. The J gene is TRBJ2-1, the V gene TRBV7-3, with a tentative D call TRBD2 (6 bases). The CDR3 runs 15 residues. The germline gives CDR1 SGHTA, CDR2 FQGTGA. V dropped 1 base and J dropped 2 bases, with 9 bases sitting between them.

The V gene is TRBV6-1, the J gene TRBJ2-7, with unresolved D. V lost 2 bases and J lost 5, with 4 bases in between. The CDR3 runs to 11 residues. From germline, CDR1 is MNHNS and CDR2 SASEGT. For the CDR3, the DNA is TGTGCCAGCAGTGAATTTAACGAGCAGTACTTC. Translated, it gives CASSEFNEQYF.

The rearrangement uses TRBV5-5 and TRBJ1-4; D is possibly TRBD1 (5 bases). This CDR3 region has 15 residues. Germline V gene data show CDR1 as SGHKS and CDR2 as YYEKEE (reference sequence). Trimming stripped 5 bases from V and 8 bases from J, with 19 bases between. The CDR3: CASRTTASREEKLFF. The CDR3 DNA reads as TGTGCCAGCAGGACGACAGCCTCGCGGGAGGAAAAACTGTTTTTT.

The gene calls are TRBV6-4 and TRBJ2-5; perhaps TRBD2 as D (5 bases). The length of the CDR3 is 16 residues. Germline values: CDR1 MRHNA, CDR2 SNTAGT. The V end was cut by 5 bases, the J end by 4 bases, with 20 bases between. The CDR3 region has the DNA TGTGCCAGCAGTAATGACTCCTACTCCGGAGGAGAGACCCAGTACTTC. Translating gives CASSNDSYSGGETQYF.

The chain links TRBV6-5 to TRBJ2-7; D unclear. The CDR3 has 14 amino acids. Germline loops: CDR1 MNHEY, CDR2 SVGAGI. Between the trimmed V and J ends, which lost 2 bases and 3 bases, there was a span of 11 bases. Here the CDR3 reads CASSYDLGGYEQYF. For the CDR3, the DNA is TGTGCCAGCAGTTACGACTTAGGCGGCTACGAGCAGTACTTC.

This clone was found once. The chain recombines TRBV4-1 with TRBJ1-5; no definite D call. The V end lost 0 bases, the J end lost 5 bases, and 14 bases lay between the germline ends. The CDR3 covers 16 residues. CDR1 MGHRA and CDR2 YSYEKL come from the germline V gene. The CDR3 region has the DNA TGCGCCAGCAGCCAAGATAGGAGGGCCTTGGATCAGCCCCAGCATTTT. Protein product: CASSQDRRALDQPQHF.

The chain uses TRBV6-5 and TRBJ1-2; 7 positions agree with TRBD1. Germline loops: CDR1 MNHEY, CDR2 SVGAGI. The CDR3 spans 15 residues. The ends lost 5 bases at V and 2 bases at J; junction bases unmatched: 8. The CDR3 DNA is TGTGCCAGCAGTCCGTATAAGGGGGCGAACTATGGCTACACCTTC. It encodes CASSPYKGANYGYTF.

This clone is a singleton in its sample. The rearrangement joins TRBV29-1 to TRBJ2-7, with TRBD1 matching over 12 bases. Germline CDR1 and CDR2: SQVTM and ANQGSEA. This CDR3 contains 15 residues. The trim removed 7 bases at V and 2 bases at J, leaving 9 bases unmatched. The CDR3 reads CSARGGTGGTYEQYF. Here the CDR3 DNA reads TGCAGCGCCCGAGGAGGGACAGGGGGCACCTACGAGCAGTACTTC.

The V call is TRBV29-1, the J call TRBJ2-1; D remains unclear. Germline V CDR1 and CDR2: SQVTM, ANQGSEA. V gave up 6 bases and J gave up 9 bases, with 9 bases separating them. The CDR3 sequence is 10 residues long. CDR3 sequence: CSVQLGEQFF. The DNA for the CDR3 is TGCAGCGTCCAGCTAGGTGAGCAGTTCTTC.

J is TRBJ1-5 and V is TRBV28, with 9 bases matching TRBD1. V trimming: 2 bases; J trimming: 4 bases; junction bases outside the gene matches: 18. The CDR3 runs 20 residues. Germline loops: CDR1 MDHEN, CDR2 SYDVKM. CDR3 in amino acids: CASSLEFIRGTGGRNQPQHF. CDR3 in DNA: TGTGCCAGCAGTTTAGAGTTTATCCGGGGAACAGGGGGCAGAAATCAGCCCCAGCATTTT. Full variable domain (rest looked up from reference TRBV28 and TRBJ1-5): DVKVTQSSRYLVKRTGEKVFLECVQDMDHENMFWYRQDPGLGLRLIYFSYDVKMKEKGDIPEGYSVSREKKERFSLILESASTNQTSMYLCASSLEFIRGTGGRNQPQHFGDGTRLSIL.

The CDR3, as DNA: TGCGCCAGCAGGGGGGCAGGGATGGGCTACACCTTC. Translation gives CASRGAGMGYTF. J is TRBJ1-2 and V is TRBV5-1; D is perhaps TRBD1 (6 bases). Trimming left V 5 bases short and J 8 bases short, with 13 bases between. Germline CDR1 reads SGHRS; CDR2 reads YFSETQ. The CDR3 runs 12 residues.

The CDR3 DNA follows: TGCGCCAGCAGCTCTGGGCCGGGACTAGCGGTGACAGATACGCAGTATTTT. Translation: CASSSGPGLAVTDTQYF. The rearrangement links TRBV5-1 to TRBJ2-3, with 11 bases aligning to TRBD2. V was clipped by 3 bases and J by 3 bases; unmatched bases: 9. In germline, CDR1 is SGHRS, CDR2 YFSETQ. The CDR3 loop spans 17 amino acids. Supplemented by reference TRBV5-1 and TRBJ2-3, the full variable domain reads KAGVTQTPRYLIKTRGQQVTLSCSPISGHRSVSWYQQTPGQGLQFLFEYFSETQRNKGNFPGRFSGRQFSNSRSEMNVSTLELGDSALYLCASSSGPGLAVTDTQYFGPGTRLTVL.

V usage is TRBV27 and J usage is TRBJ2-3; D is perhaps TRBD2 (6 bases). The CDR3 loop spans 17 amino acids. Trimming took off 8 bases at V and 2 bases at J, with 23 bases between the two ends. Germline CDR1 MNHEY, CDR2 SMNVEV (reference sequence). CDR3 loop: CASFSQWVEGSTDTQYF. DNA for the CDR3: TGTGCCAGCTTCAGCCAATGGGTGGAGGGATCCACAGATACGCAGTATTTT.

The chain has TRBV7-3 and TRBJ2-3; 13 bases are shared with TRBD2. The CDR3 is 15 amino acids. Germline lookup yields CDR1 SGHTA and CDR2 FQGTGA. Trimming at V came to 5 bases and at J to 11 bases, leaving 10 bases not matched to a gene. CDR3 sequence reads: CASSTGLAGVGVQYF. CDR3 coding DNA: TGTGCCAGCAGCACCGGACTAGCGGGAGTCGGTGTGCAGTATTTT.

The genes are TRBV12-3 or TRBV12-4 and TRBJ1-1; TRBD1 agrees at 8 bases. The V segment lost 3 bases and the J segment 7 bases; nucleotides outside the gene matches: 4. The CDR3 spans 13 residues. The CDR3 is CASSFQGASEAFF. The CDR3 DNA reads as TGTGCCAGCAGTTTCCAGGGGGCTAGTGAAGCTTTCTTT.